These T cell receptor beta chains were read from a single sample in a study of T cells after somatic rescue of genetic block. The assay was immunoSEQ multiplex PCR, and TCRdb's table has in-frame clones only and misses some. The sample holds 68,000 or so clones, roughly 90% seen once. The material sequenced was peripheral blood mononuclear cells (PBMCs). These receptors all come from a man aged 40-55 years. The CDR3 runs from the conserved cysteine through the conserved F or W. A D gene is named only where the DNA matches it firmly. Only some rows state a clone size, as once, few, many or a class for expanded clones.

d_call clone_size j_call v_call cdr3_aa cdr3_nt
TRBD1 - TRBJ1-4 TRBV5-7 CASSLVRDRGQKLFF TGTGCCAGCAGCTTGGTACGGGACAGGGGGCAGAAACTGTTTTTT
- once TRBJ1-1 TRBV28 CASSLYSGDTEAFF TGTGCCAGCAGTTTATATTCGGGGGACACTGAAGCTTTCTTT
- - TRBJ2-7 TRBV5-6 CASSLAGPREQYF TGTGCCAGCAGCTTGGCAGGGCCGAGGGAGCAGTACTTC
- - TRBJ1-5 TRBV7-8 CASSLGDRVLGQPQHF TGTGCCAGCAGCTTAGGGGATAGGGTCCTGGGTCAGCCCCAGCATTTT
- - TRBJ1-4 TRBV28 CASSYEGWYEKLFF TGTGCCAGCAGTTACGAGGGGTGGTATGAAAAACTGTTTTTT
- - TRBJ2-3 TRBV5-4 CASSLAYPSDTQYF TGTGCCAGCAGCTTGGCTTACCCGTCAGATACGCAGTATTTT
- - TRBJ1-5 TRBV28 CASSFIENQPQHF TGTGCCAGCAGTTTTATAGAAAATCAGCCCCAGCATTTT
TRBD2 once TRBJ2-1 TRBV28 CASSFRLAGGSGYNEQFF TGTGCCAGCAGTTTTCGACTAGCGGGAGGTAGCGGGTACAATGAGCAGTTCTTC
- - TRBJ2-5 TRBV28 CASSFLGRETQYF TGTGCCAGCAGTTTCTTGGGGCGGGAGACCCAGTACTTC
- - TRBJ2-1 TRBV18 CASSPQDWYLNEQFF TGTGCCAGCTCCCCACAGGACTGGTACCTCAATGAGCAGTTCTTC
TRBD1 - TRBJ1-2 TRBV7-3 CASSPQGGGYYGYTF TGTGCCAGCAGCCCCCAGGGGGGGGGCTACTATGGCTACACCTTC
- - TRBJ2-2 TRBV10-1 CASSEAFSGSTGELFF TGCGCCAGCAGTGAGGCCTTTAGCGGTAGCACCGGGGAGCTGTTTTTT
- - TRBJ1-1 TRBV25-1 CASSLTENTEAFF TGTGCCAGCAGCCTGACAGAGAACACTGAAGCTTTCTTT
- - TRBJ1-5 TRBV21-1 CASGQGGSNQPQHF TGTGCCAGCGGACAGGGGGGGAGCAATCAGCCCCAGCATTTT
TRBD2 - TRBJ2-7 TRBV6-6 CASSLPVGLASYEQYF TGTGCCAGCAGTTTACCCGTGGGACTAGCATCCTACGAGCAGTACTTC
- - TRBJ2-7 TRBV7-2 CASSPMGTAYEQYF TGTGCCAGCAGCCCAATGGGGACCGCCTACGAGCAGTACTTC
- - TRBJ2-7 TRBV25-1 CASSDSGKLAYEQYF TGTGCCAGCAGTGACAGTGGTAAGCTAGCCTACGAGCAGTACTTC
- - TRBJ2-4 TRBV29-1 CSVEGEASKNIQYF TGCAGCGTTGAAGGGGAGGCCTCCAAAAACATTCAGTACTTC
- - TRBJ2-3 TRBV18 CASSPPSGYTDTQYF TGTGCCAGCTCACCACCGAGCGGCTACACAGATACGCAGTATTTT
TRBD2 - TRBJ2-7 TRBV6-5 CASTVAGSYEQYF TGTGCCAGCACCGTAGCGGGGTCCTACGAGCAGTACTTC
- - TRBJ2-7 TRBV25-1 CASGRQASYEQYF TGTGCCAGCGGCCGACAGGCTTCCTACGAGCAGTACTTC
- once TRBJ1-3 TRBV27 CASSSTRGNTIYF TGTGCCAGCAGCTCGACCCGTGGAAACACCATATATTTT
TRBD1 - TRBJ1-2 TRBV4-1 CASSQVLLRQGTNYGYTF TGCGCCAGCAGCCAAGTGCTCCTCCGACAGGGGACTAACTATGGCTACACCTTC
TRBD2 - TRBJ2-5 TRBV6-1 CASTQAGRPETQYF TGTGCCAGCACCCAAGCGGGACGACCGGAGACCCAGTACTTC
TRBD1 - TRBJ2-7 TRBV18 CASSPLDRDTYEQYF TGTGCCAGCTCACCATTAGACAGGGACACCTACGAGCAGTACTTC
- few TRBJ2-2 TRBV4-2 CASSQVAKGTGELFF TGTGCCAGCAGCCAAGTTGCGAAAGGGACCGGGGAGCTGTTTTTT
- - TRBJ2-1 TRBV19 CASSIRLAQYNEQFF TGTGCCAGTAGTATACGTCTAGCGCAATACAATGAGCAGTTCTTC
- - TRBJ2-1 TRBV7-8 CASSTTPWAGPRDEQFF TGTGCCAGCAGCACCACCCCGTGGGCCGGACCGCGGGATGAGCAGTTCTTC
TRBD1 - TRBJ2-3 TRBV2 CARGTGTGTDTQYF TGTGCCAGGGGGACAGGGACGGGAACAGATACGCAGTATTTT
- - TRBJ2-3 TRBV5-1 CASSLPLEGGTDTQYF TGCGCCAGCAGCTTGCCCTTGGAGGGGGGCACAGATACGCAGTATTTT
TRBD1 - TRBJ2-3 TRBV2 CASIAGTGIRTTDTQYF TGTGCCAGCATCGCCGGGACAGGGATCCGGACCACAGATACGCAGTATTTT
TRBD2 - TRBJ2-1 TRBV18 CASSPMASGVNEQFF TGTGCCAGCTCACCAATGGCTAGCGGGGTAAATGAGCAGTTCTTC
- - TRBJ1-3 TRBV6-5 CASSSPSSSSGNTIYF TGTGCCAGCAGTTCGCCATCCTCTAGCTCTGGAAACACCATATATTTT
- - TRBJ2-7 TRBV18 CASSPLSLQGEQYF TGTGCCAGCTCACCCCTCAGTCTACAGGGCGAGCAGTACTTC
- - TRBJ1-1 TRBV4-1 CASGGRGSEAFF TGCGCCAGCGGAGGGAGGGGGTCTGAAGCTTTCTTT
TRBD2 - TRBJ2-3 TRBV28 CASRIHSGGASTDTQYF TGTGCCAGCAGAATCCATAGCGGGGGGGCTAGCACAGATACGCAGTATTTT
TRBD1 - TRBJ2-6 TRBV19 CASSISQGRGANVLTF TGTGCCAGTAGTATCTCACAGGGGAGAGGGGCCAACGTCCTGACTTTC
- - TRBJ1-5 TRBV5-1 CASSLWGNSNQPQHF TGCGCCAGCAGCTTGTGGGGGAATAGCAATCAGCCCCAGCATTTT
- - TRBJ1-4 TRBV10-3 CAISELSGGMGEKLFF TGTGCCATCAGTGAACTCTCCGGGGGCATGGGTGAAAAACTGTTTTTT
- - TRBJ1-3 TRBV4-1 CASSLSPGRGRSGNTIYF TGCGCCAGCAGCTTATCCCCCGGGAGGGGGAGATCTGGAAACACCATATATTTT